This TCR beta chain was recovered during a study of T cells expressing NK-cell markers. The CDR3 has 14 amino acids. CDR1 is SSHAT and CDR2 is FNYEAQ in the germline V gene (reference sequence). TCRdb derives one entry per CDR3 protein from the 5' RACE reads, leaving out DNA. This listing includes 400,000 to 450,000 distinct CDR3 sequences. The sequenced material came from blood T cells: a sorted CD56 or NKG2C T cell subset, CD4+ or CD8+ T cells, or bulk PBMC T cells (not recorded which). This chain links TRBV7-7 with TRBJ2-3. The sequence came from a woman aged 18-70 years in good health. CDR3 region: CASSLLISTDTQYF.